The rows below give T cell receptor beta chains drawn from one sample of a study of OX40 agonist ivuxolimab in advanced cancers. Some clones are missing from TCRdb's copy, which holds only in-frame ones; the method was immunoSEQ multiplex PCR. The sample has about 35,000 clones; 70% to 85% are singletons. Sequencing was performed on CD4+ or CD8+ T cells sorted from blood, taken in a trial of the OX40 agonist ivuxolimab. The receptors stem from an adult with an advanced solid tumor such as melanoma, head and neck, liver or kidney cancer. Each CDR3 is given with its conserved first and last residue. D genes are given only for firm matches. The size field is filled for only some rows; it gives once, few, many or a size class.

NA	TRBJ2-7	TRBV2	NA	TGTGCCAGCAGTTACAAGACAGTCGAGCAGTACTTC	CASSYKTVEQYF
NA	TRBJ2-1	TRBV7-7	NA	TGTGCTAGCAGCTTAGGAAGGGATGGGTTGGTCAATGAGCAGTTCTTC	CASSLGRDGLVNEQFF
NA	TRBJ2-2	TRBV14	NA	TGTGCCAGCAGCCACCCCGGTAACACCGGGGAGCTGTTTTTT	CASSHPGNTGELFF
NA	TRBJ2-7	TRBV18	NA	TGTGCCAGCTCACCACCGCACGGGCCCTACGAGCAGTACTTC	CASSPPHGPYEQYF
NA	TRBJ2-3	TRBV28	NA	TGTGCCACATCACCGACTGGCGGCCGCACAGATACGCAGTATTTT	CATSPTGGRTDTQYF
TRBD1	TRBJ2-3	TRBV7-9	NA	TGTGCCAGCAGCCCCGAGGGAAGGGGGCACGATACGCAGTATTTT	CASSPEGRGHDTQYF
NA	TRBJ1-3	TRBV28	NA	TGTGCCAGCTACTCCCCAGGGCCTAATTGGAACACCATATATTTT	CASYSPGPNWNTIYF
NA	TRBJ1-4	TRBV11-1	NA	TGTGCCAGCAGCTTAGCCGGGGCCGGTAATGAAAAACTGTTTTTT	CASSLAGAGNEKLFF
TRBD1	TRBJ2-7	TRBV7-8	NA	TGTGCCAGCAGCTTATGGGCGGACAGGGGCTCCTACGAGCAGTACTTC	CASSLWADRGSYEQYF
NA	TRBJ1-4	TRBV7-9	NA	TGTGCCAGCAGCCCCGAGGTTGGAAAACTGTTTTTT	CASSPEVGKLFF
NA	TRBJ2-2	TRBV9	NA	TGTGCCAGCAGCGTAAAACAGGGCCACACCGGGGAGCTGTTTTTT	CASSVKQGHTGELFF
NA	TRBJ2-6	TRBV9	once	TGTGCCAGCACCCTCGGCCACTCTGGGGCCAACGTCCTGACTTTC	CASTLGHSGANVLTF
NA	TRBJ2-7	TRBV7-9	NA	TGTGCCAGCAGCTTCGGAGGTCGGCCCTACGAGCAGTACTTC	CASSFGGRPYEQYF
NA	TRBJ2-1	TRBV7-2	NA	TGTGCCAGCACCCCGGGTTTGGGTTCGAATGAGCAGTTCTTC	CASTPGLGSNEQFF
NA	TRBJ2-2	TRBV29-1	NA	TGCAGCGTTGAAAAGCCTGATTCAGGGATGGAGAACACCGGGGAGCTGTTTTTT	CSVEKPDSGMENTGELFF
TRBD2	TRBJ2-1	TRBV28	NA	TGTGCCAGCACCCCCCTCGGAGGACGGGAGGACAATGAGCAGTTCTTC	CASTPLGGREDNEQFF
TRBD2	TRBJ2-2	TRBV7-8	NA	TGTGCCAGCAGCCCCAGGACTAGCGGGACTTACACCGGGGAGCTGTTTTTT	CASSPRTSGTYTGELFF
TRBD1	TRBJ2-7	TRBV7-8	NA	TGTGCCAGCAGCAACTCCGGGACAGGGTACGAGCAGTACTTC	CASSNSGTGYEQYF
NA	TRBJ2-3	TRBV6-4	NA	TGTGCCAGCAGTGACGACGGGTTTTACACAGATACGCAGTATTTT	CASSDDGFYTDTQYF
NA	TRBJ1-3	TRBV7-9	NA	TGTGCCAGCAGCCTCGGGAGTTCTGGAAACACCATATATTTT	CASSLGSSGNTIYF
NA	TRBJ2-2	TRBV6-6	few	TGTGCCACCTCATGGGGTACCGGGGAGCTGTTTTTT	CATSWGTGELFF
TRBD2	TRBJ2-1	TRBV2	NA	TGTGCCAGCAGTGCGGGAAGGGCGGGCCGACCGGGAGGGAGTGAGCAGTTCTTC	CASSAGRAGRPGGSEQFF
TRBD2	TRBJ2-3	TRBV7-6	NA	TGTGCCAGCAGCCCCGGTGTGGGCGGGGGGAATACGCAGTATTTT	CASSPGVGGGNTQYF
NA	TRBJ1-1	TRBV19	NA	TGTGCCAGTAGTATAGATCCAGGAGGGGTGACTGAAGCTTTCTTT	CASSIDPGGVTEAFF
TRBD1	TRBJ1-3	TRBV30	few	TGTGCCTGGAGTGACCCCTCCGACAGGGTTGGAAACACCATATATTTT	CAWSDPSDRVGNTIYF
NA	TRBJ2-2	TRBV7-9	NA	TGTGCCAGCAGCTTGTTCGGTGGGGGCCAGGGGACCGGGGAGCTGTTTTTT	CASSLFGGGQGTGELFF
TRBD1	TRBJ1-1	TRBV7-9	NA	TGTGCCAGCAGCACCCGACAGGGGAACACTGAAGCTTTCTTT	CASSTRQGNTEAFF
NA	TRBJ2-7	TRBV11-2	medium-sized	TGTGCCAGCAGCTTCGTAGACAGCTCCTACGAGCAGTACTTC	CASSFVDSSYEQYF
TRBD2	TRBJ2-3	TRBV7-3	once	TGTGCCAGCAGCTTAACAACGCTTGGGACTAGCGGGACAGATACGCAGTATTTT	CASSLTTLGTSGTDTQYF
NA	TRBJ2-7	TRBV7-8	NA	TGTGCCAGCAGCTCGGGGGCGGGAGCCATACCCTACGAGCAGTACTTC	CASSSGAGAIPYEQYF